Following are 28 T cell receptor beta chains from one sample sequenced in a study of T cells in women clearing cervical HPV infection. Using immunoSEQ multiplex PCR, the repertoire was profiled, and TCRdb retains in-frame clones only, with some absent. The specimen's table records roughly 31,000 clones. Sample: blood buffy coat. The receptor source for this set is a woman between 18 and 69 years old with a cervical HPV16 infection that either progressed to CIN3+ or cleared (not recorded which).

As concerns this clone: The observed sequence ends 3 residues before the CDR3 terminus, with the missing tail filled in from the germline J gene. The chain uses TRBV19 and TRBJ1-1; possible D gene TRBD1, 6 bases. The ends were cut back, 7 bases at V and 5 bases at J, with 8 bases in the middle. Germline V lookup: CDR1 LNHDA, CDR2 SQIVND (reference sequence). This CDR3 spans 11 amino acids. CDR3 region: CASNGQTEAFF. The CDR3 bases that were read are TGTGCCAGTAACGGACAGACTGAA.

This clone counts as medium-sized by frequency. The sample contains more than one DNA sequence encoding this CDR3. CDR3 bases read: TGTGCCAGCAGCTTACTTTGGGGGGTCACAGATACG. Encoded protein: CASSLLWGVTDT. The CDR3 as a whole reads CASSLLWGVTDTQYF. The chain combines TRBV7-6 with TRBJ2-3; possible D gene TRBD2, 6 bases. The sequence runs out 3 residues before the end of the CDR3; the remainder is reconstructed from the germline J gene. The CDR3 consists of 15 residues. Germline CDR1 is SGHVS and CDR2 is FNYEAQ. The V and J ends lost 2 bases and 2 bases respectively, with 11 bases between them.

On this clone: The CDR3 end is not reached by the read, which stops 3 residues before it; the germline J gene fills it in. The rearrangement joins TRBV6-1 to TRBJ2-1; 13 positions agree with TRBD2. The germline gives CDR1 MNHNS, CDR2 SASEGT. The V segment lost 2 bases and the J segment 7 bases; nucleotides outside the gene matches: 2. The CDR3 covers 15 residues. The CDR3 sequence is CASSEPGLAGNEQFF. Incomplete CDR3 DNA: TGTGCCAGCAGTGAACCGGGACTAGCGGGGAATGAG.

Regarding this clone: The read terminates 3 residues before the CDR3 end, so the remaining end is supplied by the germline J gene. J is TRBJ2-3 and V is TRBV6-1; 12 nucleotides match TRBD2. Germline lookup yields CDR1 MNHNS and CDR2 SASEGT. The CDR3 is 14 amino acids. The DNA read from the CDR3 is TGTGCCAGCAGTGCCAAGACTAGCGGGAGAACG. This encodes CASSAKTSGRT. The complete CDR3 sequence is CASSAKTSGRTQYF.

To note about this clone: The read ends 3 residues before the CDR3 terminus; that terminus is restored from the germline J gene. V usage is TRBV12-3 or TRBV12-4 and J usage is TRBJ2-4, with 13 nucleotides matching TRBD2. J was trimmed by 7 bases and V by 5 bases; bases with no gene match: 8. The CDR3 is 16 amino acids. The CDR3 protein is CASSRIGTSGINIQYF. CDR3 bases read: TGTGCCAGCAGTCGGATAGGGACTAGCGGGATTAACATT.

Worth noting for this clone: The CDR3 end is not reached by the read, which stops 3 residues before it; the germline J gene fills it in. The rearrangement joins TRBV9 to TRBJ1-6; TRBD1 aligns across 7 bases. The CDR3 loop spans 13 amino acids. Germline CDR1 SGDLS, CDR2 YYNGEE. The CDR3 bases that were read are TGTGCCAGCAACAACAACTATGGACAGGCC. Encoded protein: CASNNNYGQA. The whole CDR3 region reads CASNNNYGQALHF.

Notes on this clone: From the germline J gene comes the end of the CDR3, since the read stops 3 residues before it. The chain combines TRBV30 with TRBJ2-5; 7 bases are a match to TRBD2. The V gene's germline CDR1 is GTSNPN and CDR2 SVGIG (reference sequence). J lost 0 bases, V lost 5 bases, and 3 bases had no gene match. The CDR3 has 13 residues. CDR3 DNA, as far as it was read: TGTGCCTGGTTGGGGGGGGACCAAGAGACC. Amino acids: CAWLGGDQET. The whole CDR3 is CAWLGGDQETQYF.

The CDR3 bases that were read are TGTGCCAGCAGTGTGATGCGCGGGGGGCCCACCACAGATACG. Protein product: CASSVMRGGPTTDT. The CDR3 as a whole reads CASSVMRGGPTTDTQYF. The V and J genes are TRBV2 and TRBJ2-3; 8 nucleotides agree with TRBD2. The sequence runs out 3 residues before the end of the CDR3; the remainder is reconstructed from the germline J gene. CDR3 size: 17 residues. V gave up 4 bases and J gave up 2 bases; unmatched junction bases: 11. Germline V gene lookup returns CDR1 SNHLY and CDR2 FYNNEI.

Points on this clone: With the read ending 3 residues before the CDR3 end, the germline J gene is used to fill in that end. V usage is TRBV30 and J usage is TRBJ2-3; tentative D call: TRBD1 (6 bases). Per the germline V gene, CDR1 is GTSNPN and CDR2 is SVGIG (reference sequence). There are 14 residues in the CDR3. V shed 1 base and J shed 0 bases, with 8 bases lying between them. The covered CDR3 bases are TGTGCCTGGAGTGGGGGGCGTAGCACAGATACG. Translating it yields CAWSGGRSTDT. The entire CDR3 sequence reads CAWSGGRSTDTQYF.

Points on this clone: The read ends 3 residues shy of where the CDR3 ends; the end is completed using the germline J gene. The chain is built from TRBV18 and TRBJ1-2, with D possibly TRBD1 on 6 matching bases. This CDR3 has 19 amino acids. CDR1 is KGHSH and CDR2 is LQKENI in the germline V gene. The CDR3: CASSPGDDISGGGYNDYTF. Incomplete CDR3 DNA: TGTGCCAGCTCACCAGGGGACGATATATCGGGGGGGGGCTACAATGAC.

As concerns this clone: The read falls 3 residues short of the CDR3 end, and the missing part is taken from the germline J gene. The genes are TRBV20-1 and TRBJ1-2, with 7 bases aligning to TRBD1. The CDR3 consists of 15 residues. The germline V gene encodes CDR1 DFQATT and CDR2 SNEGSKA (reference sequence). J was trimmed by 7 bases and V by 6 bases; bases with no gene match: 17. CDR3 bases read: TGCAGTGCCCCCCGAAGACAGGGAGAAGTAGGTGGC. Amino acid sequence: CSAPRRQGEVGG. The CDR3 reads in full as CSAPRRQGEVGGYTF.

About this clone: The read halts 3 residues ahead of the CDR3 end, with the missing end drawn from the germline J gene. This chain links TRBV11-3 with TRBJ1-2; a weak D match, TRBD1 (5 bases). The length of the CDR3 is 15 residues. Looked up from germline, CDR1 is SGHNT and CDR2 is YENEEA. Incomplete CDR3 DNA: TGTGCCAGCAACAGGCCCTTCCCTGTCTCCTACGAC. Protein product: CASNRPFPVSYD. The CDR3 reads in full as CASNRPFPVSYDYTF. Combining the CDR3 with reference TRBV11-3 and TRBJ1-2 gives the whole variable domain EAGVVQSPRYKIIEKKQPVAFWCNPISGHNTLYWYLQNLGQGPELLIRYENEEAVDDSQLPKDRFSAERLKGVDSTLKIQPAELGDSAVYLCASNRPFPVSYDYTFGSGTRLTVV.

A note on this clone: The CDR3 extends 3 residues past the end of the read, so its final part is completed from the germline J gene. The V call is TRBV5-1, the J call TRBJ2-7; TRBD2 matches 14 bases. This CDR3 contains 18 residues. The germline gives CDR1 SGHRS, CDR2 YFSETQ. Unmatched junction bases numbered 11, after V lost 3 bases and J lost 3 bases. CDR3 sequence reads: CASSSYGLAGGALYEQYF. Partial CDR3 DNA: TGCGCCAGCAGCTCCTACGGACTAGCGGGAGGAGCGCTCTACGAG.

The CDR3 spells CSARDHGGSSYNEQFF. The DNA read from the CDR3 is TGCAGTGCTAGAGATCACGGGGGGAGCTCCTACAATGAG. The chain combines TRBV20-1 with TRBJ2-1; 7 bases agree with TRBD2. The CDR3 end falls 3 residues outside the read, so it is completed with the germline J gene. The V gene end was trimmed by 0 bases and the J gene end by 0 bases; junction bases not matched to a gene: 5. The CDR3 loop spans 16 amino acids. The germline V gene has CDR1 DFQATT and CDR2 SNEGSKA (reference sequence).

A remark on this clone: The CDR3 end lies 3 residues beyond the end of the read and is filled in from the germline J gene. This chain links TRBV5-6 with TRBJ1-6; no reliable D call. The germline gives CDR1 SGHDT, CDR2 YYEEEE. V dropped 4 bases and J dropped 8 bases, with 10 bases sitting between them. The CDR3 totals 13 residues. The covered CDR3 bases are TGTGCCAGCAGCCCTCGAACGGATTCACCC. Translation: CASSPRTDSP. In full, the CDR3 reads CASSPRTDSPLHF.

Notes on this clone: The CDR3 end lies 3 residues beyond the end of the read and is filled in from the germline J gene. The chain combines TRBV7-9 with TRBJ1-4; D unresolved. Germline V CDR1 and CDR2: SEHNR, FQNEAQ (reference sequence). This CDR3 has 14 amino acids. CDR3 loop: CASSLASTNSPLFF. The sequenced part of the CDR3 DNA is TGTGCCAGCAGCTTAGCGTCGACAAATTCACCA. The full variable domain, with the rest looked up from reference TRBV7-9 and TRBJ1-4, is DTGVSQNPRHKITKRGQNVTFRCDPISEHNRLYWYRQTLGQGPEFLTYFQNEAQLEKSRLLSDRFSAERPKGSFSTLEIQRTEQGDSAMYLCASSLASTNSPLFFGSGTQLSVL.

A remark on this clone: The read is 3 residues too short to cover the CDR3 end, so that end is filled in from the germline J gene. The V call is TRBV6-2 or TRBV6-3, the J call TRBJ2-3; 13 bases line up with TRBD2. The V gene's germline CDR1 is MNHEY and CDR2 SVGEGT. This CDR3 spans 16 amino acids. J was trimmed by 2 bases and V by 10 bases; bases with no gene match: 9. CDR3 sequence reads: CANRGLAGFFTDTQYF. Incomplete CDR3 DNA: TGTGCCAACCGGGGACTAGCGGGATTTTTCACAGATACG.

With respect to this clone: The read stops 3 residues short of the end of the CDR3; the missing end is completed from the germline J gene. The chain couples TRBV5-1 to TRBJ2-3; 11 bases fit TRBD2. CDR1 SGHRS and CDR2 YFSETQ come from the germline V gene. This CDR3 region has 19 residues. The CDR3 here is CASSLLTGTSGSIGETQYF. The covered CDR3 bases are TGCGCCAGCAGCTTACTTACGGGAACTAGCGGGAGTATCGGAGAGACG.

Notes on this clone: The read terminates 3 residues ahead of where the CDR3 ends, so the germline J gene completes it. V is TRBV5-1 and J is TRBJ2-3, with D maybe TRBD2 (5 bases). Germline V gene lookup returns CDR1 SGHRS and CDR2 YFSETQ. The CDR3 consists of 16 residues. With 5 bases removed from V and 1 base from J, the gap between germline ends came to 17 bases. CDR3 bases read: TGCGCCAGCAGTCGTGAACTAGGAATCGGCACAGATACG. It translates to CASSRELGIGTDT. The full CDR3 sequence reads CASSRELGIGTDTQYF.

As regards this clone: It is unclear where the CDR3 begins or ends on the DNA, so no DNA is shown, and the CDR3 is as TCRdb lists it. The rearrangement uses TRBV13 and TRBJ2-1; the D call in the table, TRBD1, was not verified against the DNA. From germline, CDR1 is PRHDT and CDR2 FYEKMQ (reference sequence). Termini included, the CDR3 measures 16 amino acids. CDR3 sequence: CASSLDDRGHFGEQFF.

As to this clone: The sequence runs out 3 residues before the end of the CDR3; the remainder is reconstructed from the germline J gene. The chain joins TRBV20-1 to TRBJ1-5; the match to TRBD1 covers 9 bases. The CDR3 contains 13 residues. Trimming at V came to 3 bases and at J to 8 bases, leaving 5 bases not matched to a gene. In germline, CDR1 is DFQATT, CDR2 SNEGSKA (reference sequence). Partial CDR3 DNA: TGCAGTGCTAGGGGACAGGGCCTCGAGCCC. Amino acid sequence: CSARGQGLEP. The full CDR3 sequence reads CSARGQGLEPQHF.

For this clone: The read halts 3 residues ahead of the CDR3 end, with the missing end drawn from the germline J gene. This rearrangement joins TRBV7-9 to TRBJ2-4; D possibly corresponds to TRBD1 (5 bases). CDR3 length: 15 residues. Germline values: CDR1 SEHNR, CDR2 FQNEAQ (reference sequence). This CDR3 reads CASSLAARANYGQYF. CDR3 bases read: TGTGCCAGCAGCTTAGCGGCCAGGGCTAACTATGGT.

With regard to this clone: The read stops 3 residues short of the end of the CDR3; the missing end is completed from the germline J gene. V and J are TRBV2 and TRBJ2-3; D gene uncertain. V lost 4 bases to trimming and J lost 5 bases, with 4 bases between them. Germline CDR1 SNHLY, CDR2 FYNNEI. There are 11 residues in the CDR3. CDR3: CASSALDTQYF. The DNA read from the CDR3 is TGTGCCAGCAGTGCCCTAGATACG.

Remarks on this clone: The read stops 3 residues short of the end of the CDR3; the missing end is completed from the germline J gene. This chain uses TRBV18 with TRBJ1-6, with TRBD1 matching 7 bases. The CDR3 length is 15 residues. With 5 bases clipped from V and 10 bases from J, the junction kept 11 bases outside the gene matches. In germline, CDR1 is KGHSH, CDR2 LQKENI. The CDR3 sequence is CASSNLEDRDSPLHF. The DNA read from the CDR3 is TGTGCCAGCTCAAATCTCGAAGACAGGGACTCACCC.

To note about this clone: Read sequence stops 3 residues before the CDR3 end, and the germline J gene provides the missing end. The chain carries TRBV5-1 and TRBJ1-2; D is unresolved. The length of the CDR3 is 12 residues. CDR1 is SGHRS and CDR2 is YFSETQ in the germline V gene. The covered CDR3 bases are TGCGCCAGCAGCCGCGAAAGCGAGGGC. Residues: CASSRESEG. The full CDR3 is CASSRESEGYTF.

This clone registers medium-sized by frequency. The read halts 3 residues ahead of the CDR3 end, with the missing end drawn from the germline J gene. The V gene is TRBV5-6, the J gene TRBJ1-2, with 9 bases aligning to TRBD1. Germline CDR1 and CDR2: SGHDT and YYEEEE. The CDR3 runs 15 residues. The V segment lost 4 bases and the J segment 2 bases; nucleotides outside the gene matches: 6. The CDR3 sequence is CASSRIGQGNYGYTF. The sequenced part of the CDR3 DNA is TGTGCCAGCAGCCGGATAGGACAGGGGAACTATGGC.

The CDR3 is CASSLGSGPRGDYTF. CDR3 bases read: TGTGCCAGCAGCTTAGGGTCCGGCCCTAGAGGGGAC. J is TRBJ1-2 and V is TRBV7-2, with D possibly being TRBD1 (5 bases). The read comes to an end 3 residues before the CDR3 does, leaving the germline J gene to fill in the end. CDR3 length: 15 residues. Germline lookup yields CDR1 SGHTA and CDR2 FQGNSA.

A remark on this clone: The CDR3 end falls 3 residues outside the read, so it is completed with the germline J gene. This chain links TRBV2 with TRBJ1-4; 7 bases are shared with TRBD1. CDR3 length: 15 amino acids. The V gene end was trimmed by 7 bases and the J gene end by 8 bases; junction bases not matched to a gene: 13. The germline V gene encodes CDR1 SNHLY and CDR2 FYNNEI. CDR3 protein: CASTRYSTGREKLFF. Partial CDR3 DNA: TGTGCCAGCACACGTTACTCGACAGGGCGGGAAAAA.